This TCR beta chain was sequenced in a study of T cell responses to AZD1222 COVID-19 vaccine. Study conclusions and caveats: Females outnumbered males among donors, who were mostly white British; clonal diversity was possibly underestimated. Recipients of AZD1222 seropositive at baseline numbered only 6 or 7. Along spike, vaccine-associated CD4 TCRs were found throughout, with dominance at 160-218 and 743-854.

Notes on this clone: The antigen remains unidentified.

Clones were read by immunoSEQ multiplex PCR, and TCRdb kept only the in-frame ones, dropping some. The data show about 88,000 clones, approximately 89% seen once. CDR1 KGHSH and CDR2 LQKENI come from the germline V gene. CDR3 length: 14 amino acids. Trimming cost V 1 base and J 5 bases, with 11 bases left between them. V gene TRBV18 combines with J gene TRBJ2-5; D possibly corresponds to TRBD2 (6 bases). This clonotype was sampled from an adult in good health. The sample in question was peripheral blood, obtained on day 0 of MenACWY control vaccination. CDR3 DNA: TGTGCCAGCTCACCACAGGAGGGGTCGGAGACCCAGTACTTC. This translates into CASSPQEGSETQYF.